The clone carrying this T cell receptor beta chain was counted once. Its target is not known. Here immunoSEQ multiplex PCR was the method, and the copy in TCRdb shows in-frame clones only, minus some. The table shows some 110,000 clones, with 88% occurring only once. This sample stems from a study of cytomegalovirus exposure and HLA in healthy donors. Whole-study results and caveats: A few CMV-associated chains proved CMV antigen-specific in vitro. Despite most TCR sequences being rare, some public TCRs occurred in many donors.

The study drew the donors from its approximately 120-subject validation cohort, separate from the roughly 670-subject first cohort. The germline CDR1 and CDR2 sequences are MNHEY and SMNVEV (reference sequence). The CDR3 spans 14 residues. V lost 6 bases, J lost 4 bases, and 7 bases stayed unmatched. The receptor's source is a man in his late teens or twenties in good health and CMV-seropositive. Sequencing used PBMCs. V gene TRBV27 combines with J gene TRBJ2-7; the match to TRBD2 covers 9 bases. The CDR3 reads CASRAASGAYEQYF. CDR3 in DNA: TGTGCCAGCAGGGCGGCTAGCGGGGCATACGAGCAGTACTTC.